A single sample is the source of the 5 T cell receptor beta chains below, sequenced in a study of blood T cells in healthy people across ages. Then a second PCR, running roughly 7 to 11 cycles, was carried out with a sample-barcoded 5' primer and a J-beta primer mix. Via MiXCR, TCRdb re-called the 5' RACE reads, giving one row per CDR3 protein. The sample lists approximately 880,000 distinct CDR3 sequences, about 48% occurring once. Sample: blood. The receptors originated from a young man in good health.

V and J are TRBV3-1 and TRBJ2-1; D ambiguous. CDR1 LGHDT and CDR2 YNNKEL come from the germline V gene (reference sequence). V dropped 0 bases and J dropped 0 bases, with 9 bases sitting between them. The CDR3 sequence is 16 residues long. The CDR3, as DNA: TGTGCCAGCAGCCAAGAGCTCGGCGGCTCCTACAATGAGCAGTTCTTC. Its translation: CASSQELGGSYNEQFF.

V is TRBV4-1 and J is TRBJ2-3; D gene ambiguous. With 4 bases removed from V and 2 bases from J, the gap between germline ends came to 7 bases. In germline, CDR1 is MGHRA, CDR2 YSYEKL. The CDR3 consists of 13 residues. The CDR3 DNA reads TGCGCCAGCAGCCTGGAGATCACAGATACGCAGTATTTT. Translated: CASSLEITDTQYF.

The rearrangement links TRBV11-2 to TRBJ2-2, with 9 bases matching TRBD1. Germline lookup yields CDR1 SGHAT and CDR2 FQNNGV. V lost 6 bases, J lost 5 bases, and 7 bases stayed unmatched. CDR3 length: 15 amino acids. CDR3 nucleotide sequence: TGTGCCAGCAGGAGCCCGGGACAGGGTACCGGGGAGCTGTTTTTT. Translated: CASRSPGQGTGELFF.

This chain uses TRBV20-1 with TRBJ2-3; D possibly corresponds to TRBD2 (6 bases). Germline CDR1 DFQATT, CDR2 SNEGSKA (reference sequence). The CDR3 is 15 amino acids. The V end was cut by 3 bases, the J end by 0 bases, with 13 bases between. In DNA form, the CDR3 reads TGCAGTGCTAGGGAGGGTCCGGGGAGCACAGATACGCAGTATTTT. As protein: CSAREGPGSTDTQYF.

This chain uses TRBV4-3 with TRBJ2-7; TRBD2 matches at 7 bases. There are 15 residues in the CDR3. Germline V gene sequence: CDR1 LGHNA, CDR2 YSLEER. The J segment lost 7 bases and the V segment lost 1 base, leaving 10 bases of the junction unmatched. The CDR3 region has the DNA TGCGCCAGCAGCCAAGGGGGAGCGGGGTTGGGTGAGCAGTACTTC. It encodes CASSQGGAGLGEQYF.